This T cell receptor (beta chain) is drawn from a study of T-cell memory formation after mild COVID-19 (dated by TCRdb to about 2021). The study in broad terms: TCR sequence clusters from the two donors were largely donor specific. T-cell clones expanding and contracting after mild COVID-19 in two donors were tracked by longitudinal TCRalpha and TCRbeta repertoire sequencing. Two young, previously healthy adult volunteers, one female and one male, were included in the cohort.

Ficoll-Paque density gradient centrifugation was used to isolate PBMCs. The sequencing machine was an Illumina NovaSeq 6000. TCRalpha and TCRbeta cDNA libraries were built by 5'RACE with constant-segment primers, adding sample barcodes and unique molecular identifiers. Trizol reagent was used to extract RNA from every sample. The libraries were amplified in two PCR steps, and the second step added a second sample barcode and Illumina TruSeq adapters. The libraries were sequenced on an Illumina NovaSeq using 2 x 150 bp paired-end reads. The authors' analysis ran thus. Demultiplexing of reads and collapsing into UMI-guided consensus sequences were performed with migec v1.2.7. With mixcr v2.1.11, UMI consensuses were aligned to TRA and TRB V and J templates and assembled into clonotypes. A clonotype was counted as expanded or contracted only when both edgeR and NoisET called the clonotype significant, with the noise models trained on biological replicates. For edgeR calls, the cutoffs were a false discovery rate-adjusted p below 0.01 and a log2 fold-change threshold of 1. As an exploratory analysis of dynamics, max-normalized trajectories of the 1000 most abundant clonotypes were examined with PCA combined with hierarchical clustering. Each responding clone was given a CD4 or CD8 phenotype based on the CD4+ and CD8+ repertoires, which had been sequenced separately. TCRdb reprocessed the public reads (quality trimming at Q25 with fastp, clone calling with MiXCR) and kept in-frame beta chains. Here each entry gathers all rows of one CDR3 protein and keeps the most common genes and DNA. TCRdb's processing, not the authors', yielded these V and J calls. The sample table shows 25,000 to 35,000 distinct CDR3 sequences, and roughly 7.4% are seen once. 13% to 15% of the sample is held by the ten biggest clonotypes.

About this clonotype: The antigen it recognizes is unknown. There are no base qualities to consult, and no much larger clone falls within one base.

What the work shows at the level of the full study, not this receptor alone: Only a couple of mild cases were covered by the study, and larger cohorts that include severe cases with pre-infection samples were considered necessary. The detection of some responding clones in pre-infection memory suggests that pre-existing cross-reactive memory T cells joined the SARS-CoV-2 response. Clones contracting from day 15 to 85 had balanced CD4/CD8 phenotypes, while a second wave expanding from day 15 to 37 was biased towards CD4+. Contracting CD4+ clones were located mainly in the CM and EM memory subsets, whereas CD8+ clones were found to be enriched in EMRA. The second-wave clones that peaked on day 37 were not confirmed to be SARS-CoV-2 specific.

Taken from cysteine to phenylalanine, the CDR3 has 13 residues. Only the CDR3 part of the read is kept: 39 bases, read in frame from the first base. The trim is 4 bases for V and 2 bases for J, with a gap of 9 bases between the germline ends. CDR1 is given as SGHRS and CDR2 as YFSETQ, both from the germline V gene. The receptor was isolated from an adult woman who had mild COVID-19 (a few samples of this study predate the infection). The sample titles of this study are shuffled in the database, so cell type and time point are left out; the donor was told from shared clones. The chain was built from TRBV5-1 and TRBJ1-2, with a weak D call of TRBD1 (5 bases match). Sequencing was performed on PBMCs or a T cell subset sorted from them (not recorded which). The DNA sequence follows: TGCGCCAGCAGCGGGGACGGGAACTATGGCTACACCTTC. Translated, this gives CASSGDGNYGYTF.